These 15 T cell receptor beta chains share one sample of origin, sequenced in a study of T cells after yellow fever vaccination. Each CDR3 protein gets one entry after TCRdb re-called the 5' RACE reads with MiXCR. Of roughly 120,000 distinct CDR3 sequences listed, 5.5% to 8% are singletons. Here the sequenced sample was CD4+ T cells sorted from PBMCs, taken more than 40 days after the first yellow fever vaccination. These TCRs come from a man aged 18 to 35 who received the YFV17D yellow fever vaccine.

As to this clonotype: A read error may explain this, as a much larger clone is one base away. This chain links TRBV4-2 with TRBJ1-2; perhaps TRBD1 as D (5 bases). V lost 5 bases and J lost 2, with 15 bases in between. The CDR3 has 15 amino acids. CDR1 is LGHNA and CDR2 is YNFKEQ in the germline V gene. DNA of the CDR3: TGTGCCAGCAGCAACGCCAGGGACTCGAACTATGGCTACACCTTC. It codes for CASSNARDSNYGYTF.

For this clonotype: It may be a read error: a sequence one base away is much more abundant. The chain uses TRBV28 and TRBJ2-7, with D uncertain. CDR1 is MDHEN, CDR2 SYDVKM, per germline. This CDR3 is built from 13 residues. The V gene lost 4 bases and the J gene lost 3 bases, with 10 bases spanning the gap. The CDR3 reads CASSCQWGYEQYV. CDR3 bases: TGTGCCAGCAGTTGCCAGTGGGGCTACGAGCAGTACGTC.

As regards this clonotype: A much larger clone lies a single base off, so this may be a read error. The J gene is TRBJ2-1, the V gene TRBV5-6; no clear D gene. Germline V CDR1 and CDR2: SGHDT, YYEEEE. The V end lost 3 bases, the J end lost 13 bases, and 14 bases lay between the germline ends. This CDR3 has 12 amino acids. CDR3 bases: TGTGCCAGCAGCTCGGATCAGTGGGCACAGTTCTTC. It is translated as CASSSDQWAQFF.

This chain links TRBV6-2 or TRBV6-3 with TRBJ2-1, with 7 nucleotides matching TRBD2. The CDR3 contains 15 residues. Germline V gene lookup returns CDR1 MNHEY and CDR2 SVGEGT. With V trimmed by 4 bases and J by 5 bases, 8 bases remained unmatched. CDR3 protein: CASSLITGGNNEQFF. CDR3 in DNA: TGTGCCAGCAGTTTGATAACGGGGGGAAACAATGAGCAGTTCTTC.

This clonotype appeared many times. The chain couples TRBV2 to TRBJ2-7; no firm D call. The germline V gene has CDR1 SNHLY and CDR2 FYNNEI. This CDR3 is built from 11 residues. V was trimmed by 4 bases and J by 5 bases, leaving 6 bases between them. The CDR3 here is CASSGVHEQYF. CDR3 coding DNA: TGTGCCAGCAGTGGGGTCCACGAGCAGTACTTC.

J is TRBJ2-4 and V is TRBV5-1; 7 bases map to TRBD2. The CDR3 runs to 14 residues. V gave up 4 bases and J gave up 13 bases; unmatched junction bases: 14. Germline loops: CDR1 SGHRS, CDR2 YFSETQ. Written as DNA, the CDR3 is TGCGCCAGCAGCCCGGAGGGGACCGGGACTACCCAGTACTTC. Its protein product is CASSPEGTGTTQYF.

This clonotype was detected many times. The gene calls are TRBV4-1 and TRBJ2-7; 8 nucleotides align to TRBD1. V gave up 3 bases and J gave up 3 bases; unmatched junction bases: 7. The CDR3 runs to 15 residues. Germline assignment: CDR1 MGHRA and CDR2 YSYEKL. CDR3 DNA sequence: TGCGCCAGCAGCCAGAGACAGGGGACGCTCTACGAGCAGTACGTC. Protein product: CASSQRQGTLYEQYV.

This clonotype was observed many times. This chain links TRBV11-2 with TRBJ2-3; 9 bases agree with TRBD2. The junction had 5 bases not matched to a gene; V was cut back by 2 bases and J by 5 bases. The CDR3 loop spans 15 amino acids. CDR1 and CDR2 (germline): SGHAT, FQNNGV. DNA for the CDR3: TGTGCCAGCAGCTTAAGGCGGGGGGGCCGAGATACGCAGTATTTT. Translating it yields CASSLRRGGRDTQYF. Supplemented by reference TRBV11-2 and TRBJ2-3, the full variable domain reads EAGVAQSPRYKIIEKRQSVAFWCNPISGHATLYWYQQILGQGPKLLIQFQNNGVVDDSQLPKDRFSAERLKGVDSTLKIQPAKLEDSAVYLCASSLRRGGRDTQYFGPGTRLTVL.

This clonotype has at least ten counts. In DNA, the CDR3 is TGCGCCAGCAGCTTCCGAGGACAGGGGTCCTATGGCTACACCTTC. Amino acids: CASSFRGQGSYGYTF. The rearrangement uses TRBV5-1 and TRBJ1-2; TRBD1 matches at 9 bases. The germline gives CDR1 SGHRS, CDR2 YFSETQ. The CDR3 spans 15 residues. With V trimmed by 2 bases and J by 4 bases, 6 bases remained unmatched.

The table lists this clonotype with many counts. The chain uses TRBV5-6 and TRBJ2-5; D could derive from TRBD1 or TRBD2 (6 bases each). The CDR3 is 14 residues long. Germline CDR1 is SGHDT and CDR2 is YYEEEE. Trimming removed 4 bases at V and 5 bases at J, with 15 bases between. CDR3 sequence reads: CASSPGGGTETQYF. CDR3 coding DNA: TGTGCCAGCAGCCCTGGAGGGGGTACGGAGACCCAGTACTTC.

This clonotype was found many times. This sequence joins TRBV20-1 and TRBJ1-6, with 7 bases identical to TRBD1. J lost 4 bases, V lost 2 bases, and 5 bases had no gene match. CDR1 and CDR2 from the germline V gene are DFQATT and SNEGSKA (reference sequence). The CDR3 runs to 15 residues. The CDR3 DNA reads as TGCAGTGCTAGATCAGGGACAGCTTATAATTCACCCCTCCACTTT. It encodes CSARSGTAYNSPLHF.

This clonotype was seen repeatedly, ten times or more. The V and J genes are TRBV6-1 and TRBJ2-7; a weak D match, TRBD1 (6 bases). In germline, CDR1 is MNHNS, CDR2 SASEGT. V was shortened by 4 bases and J by 10 bases, with 23 bases between the two germline ends. CDR3 length: 15 amino acids. For the CDR3, the DNA is TGTGCCAGCAGTGGATCCGGGACAAGAATACTCGCACAGTACGTC. As protein: CASSGSGTRILAQYV.

This clonotype was detected many times. The V and J genes are TRBV12-3 or TRBV12-4 and TRBJ2-2; 10 bases agree with TRBD1. Trimming took 6 bases from V and 5 from J; bases not matched to a gene: 9. The CDR3 totals 16 residues. The CDR3 is CASSLPRDRGTGELFF. The CDR3 nucleotides are TGTGCCAGCAGCCTGCCCCGGGACAGGGGTACCGGGGAGCTGTTTTTT.

This clonotype was seen only a few times. V usage is TRBV6-2 or TRBV6-3 and J usage is TRBJ1-2, with a tentative D call TRBD1 (6 bases). Germline V CDR1 and CDR2: MNHEY, SVGEGT. The CDR3 covers 15 residues. V was cut by 2 bases and J by 4 bases, with 14 bases left in between. The CDR3 coding sequence is TGTGCCAGCAGTTACGCGGATGGACAGCTCTATGGCTACACCTTC. It translates to CASSYADGQLYGYTF.

On this clonotype itself: A much larger clone sits a single nucleotide away, making a read error possible. The rearrangement uses TRBV5-1 and TRBJ2-3, with D possibly matching TRBD1 (5 bases). The CDR3 loop spans 16 amino acids. Trimming removed 0 bases from V and 4 bases from J, with 15 bases in between. Germline V gene data show CDR1 as SGHRS and CDR2 as YFSETQ. CDR3 DNA sequence: TGCGCCAGCAGCTTGGCATGGGGCGCGAACCCAGATACGCAGTATTTT. Amino acid sequence: CASSLAWGANPDTQYF.